This T cell receptor (beta chain) came from a study of STAT3 mutations in large granular lymphocyte leukemia. Background on the study: More than half of T-LGLL patients received immunosuppressive therapy. Study-level results: Clonal expansion was inferred from samples taken at other timepoints. Every T-LGLL patient had at least one immunodominant TCRbeta clonotype. Differing intervals and regimens complicate linking therapy response to clone burden.

In regard to this clone: The target antigen is unknown.

CDR3 length: 11 residues. Germline lookup yields CDR1 SGDLS and CDR2 YYNGEE. Deletions cut 3 bases from V and 8 bases from J, with 8 bases between. TCRdb's copy holds only in-frame clones and misses some; the assay was immunoSEQ multiplex PCR. This repertoire shows 20,000 to 30,000 clones, around 93% found once; its top ten account for around 6.4%. This TCR was recovered from a middle-aged man with T-cell large granular lymphocyte leukemia. Some clones in this sample may be carry-over from other donors' samples. The rearrangement uses TRBV9 and TRBJ1-2; D remains unclear. Sequences were obtained from peripheral blood mononuclear cells. CDR3 sequence reads: CASSALGGYTF. The CDR3 DNA reads as TGTGCCAGCAGCGCCCTAGGGGGCTACACCTTC. The variable domain in full, with the rest retrieved from reference TRBV9 and TRBJ1-2, is DSGVTQTPKHLITATGQRVTLRCSPRSGDLSVYWYQQSLDQGLQFLIQYYNGEERAKGNILERFSAQQFPDLHSELNLSSLELGDSALYFCASSALGGYTFGSGTRLTVV.